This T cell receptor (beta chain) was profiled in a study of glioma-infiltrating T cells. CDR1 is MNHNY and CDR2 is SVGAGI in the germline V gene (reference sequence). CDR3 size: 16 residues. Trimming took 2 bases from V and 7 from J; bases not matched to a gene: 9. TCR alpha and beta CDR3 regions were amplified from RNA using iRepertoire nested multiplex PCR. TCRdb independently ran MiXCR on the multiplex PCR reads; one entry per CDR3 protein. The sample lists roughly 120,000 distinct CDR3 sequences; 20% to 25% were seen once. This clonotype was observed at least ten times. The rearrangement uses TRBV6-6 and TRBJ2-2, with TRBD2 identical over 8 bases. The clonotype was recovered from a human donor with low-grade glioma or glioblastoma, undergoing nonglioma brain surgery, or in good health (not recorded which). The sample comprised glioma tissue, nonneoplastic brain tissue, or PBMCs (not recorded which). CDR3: CASSYLGTRGVGELFF. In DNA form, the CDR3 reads TGTGCCAGCAGTTACCTGGGGACTAGAGGGGTCGGGGAGCTGTTTTTT.